The 31 T cell receptor beta chains given below trace back to one sample, sequenced in a study of blood T cell repertoires in COVID-19. Clones were sequenced by immunoSEQ multiplex PCR, and TCRdb holds only the in-frame ones, with some missing. The repertoire holds some 150,000 clones, with about 84% as singletons. Sequencing was carried out using peripheral blood. The receptors were gathered from a man in his sixties with active or convalescent COVID-19.

The gene calls are TRBV19 and TRBJ1-1; tentatively, D is TRBD1 (5 bases). There are 17 residues in the CDR3. Trimming removed 1 base from V and 0 bases from J, with 15 bases in between. Germline CDR1 is LNHDA and CDR2 is SQIVND (reference sequence). CDR3 DNA: TGTGCCAGTAGTATAGGAAGGCGCCAGGGTCTGAACACTGAAGCTTTCTTT. Protein sequence: CASSIGRRQGLNTEAFF.

This clone was observed a handful of times. The rearrangement joins TRBV12-5 to TRBJ2-3, with a tentative D call TRBD2 (6 bases). The CDR3 spans 17 residues. V was cut by 5 bases and J by 1 base, with 19 bases left in between. CDR1 and CDR2 from the germline V gene are LGHNT and FRNRAP. CDR3 sequence (DNA): TGTGCTAGTGGTAATTGGTATAGCGGACAAGGCACAGATACGCAGTATTTT. Its translation: CASGNWYSGQGTDTQYF.

This rearrangement joins TRBV7-8 to TRBJ2-7; a weak D match, TRBD1 (5 bases). This CDR3 spans 14 amino acids. V shed 1 base and J shed 3 bases, with 10 bases lying between them. Germline values: CDR1 SGHVS, CDR2 FQNEAQ. The DNA for the CDR3 is TGTGCCAGCAGCTTAGGGGGAAGGGGCTACGAGCAGTACTTC. Translated: CASSLGGRGYEQYF.

The chain recombines TRBV30 with TRBJ2-7; D may be TRBD2 (6 bases). This CDR3 is built from 11 residues. Per germline, CDR1 GTSNPN and CDR2 SVGIG (reference sequence). The V end lost 4 bases, the J end lost 6 bases, and 10 bases lay between the germline ends. The CDR3 DNA reads TGTGCCTGGAAGGGGACTGGCGAGCAGTACTTC. It is translated as CAWKGTGEQYF.

A few counts support this clone. Different DNA sequences within this sample yield the same CDR3. The V and J genes are TRBV5-1 and TRBJ2-7, with 9 bases that match TRBD2. Germline assignment: CDR1 SGHRS and CDR2 YFSETQ. The length of the CDR3 is 13 residues. V was clipped by 5 bases and J by 4 bases; unmatched bases: 4. The CDR3: CASRSGRRYEQYF. Here the CDR3 DNA reads TGCGCCAGCAGAAGCGGGAGGAGGTACGAGCAGTACTTC.

This clone was recorded a few times. The chain is built from TRBV18 and TRBJ1-6; D is undetermined. The germline V gene has CDR1 KGHSH and CDR2 LQKENI. The CDR3 consists of 14 residues. Trimming removed 3 bases at V and 5 bases at J, with 8 bases between. In DNA form, the CDR3 reads TGTGCCAGCTCACCGGCCGGGGATAATTCACCCCTCCACTTT. Translating it yields CASSPAGDNSPLHF. The entire variable domain, with the rest obtained from reference TRBV18 and TRBJ1-6, is as follows: NAGVMQNPRHLVRRRGQEARLRCSPMKGHSHVYWYRQLPEEGLKFMVYLQKENIIDESGMPKERFSAEFPKEGPSILRIQQVVRGDSAAYFCASSPAGDNSPLHFGNGTRLTVT.

V gene TRBV15 combines with J gene TRBJ1-1; D unresolved. Germline CDR1 reads LNHNV; CDR2 reads YYDKDF (reference sequence). The germline V and J ends were trimmed by 0 bases and 0 bases, with 8 bases remaining between them. This CDR3 has 15 amino acids. CDR3 residues: CATSRDPGMNTEAFF. Here the CDR3 DNA reads TGTGCCACCAGCAGAGATCCGGGGATGAACACTGAAGCTTTCTTT.

The chain uses TRBV5-1 and TRBJ2-7, with D tentatively TRBD1 (6 bases). V was cut by 1 base and J by 3 bases, with 17 bases left in between. The CDR3 runs to 16 residues. The germline gives CDR1 SGHRS, CDR2 YFSETQ. CDR3: CASSLKPGTPNYEQYF. DNA of the CDR3: TGCGCCAGCAGCTTGAAGCCCGGGACACCTAACTACGAGCAGTACTTC.

CDR3 residues: CASSLGGRAEKLFF. For the CDR3, the DNA is TGTGCCAGCAGCTTGGGAGGGCGGGCTGAAAAACTGTTTTTT. This chain joins TRBV5-6 and TRBJ1-4; the D is unclear. The V and J ends lost 0 bases and 7 bases respectively, with 10 bases between them. CDR1 is SGHDT and CDR2 is YYEEEE in the germline V gene. CDR3 size: 14 residues.

The chain couples TRBV5-1 to TRBJ2-7; 7 bases fit TRBD1. The CDR3 has 15 residues. CDR1 and CDR2 (germline): SGHRS, YFSETQ. V lost 0 bases to trimming and J lost 2 bases; unmatched junction nucleotides: 5. The CDR3 nucleotides are TGCGCCAGCAGCTTGGCCGGGACAGTGACCTACGAGCAGTACTTC. Its translation is CASSLAGTVTYEQYF.

This clone was recorded a few times. The J gene is TRBJ2-1, the V gene TRBV19, with D possibly matching TRBD2 (7 bases). The CDR3 extends over 14 amino acids. Germline V lookup: CDR1 LNHDA, CDR2 SQIVND (reference sequence). V lost 8 bases and J lost 6, with 17 bases in between. The CDR3 DNA reads TGTGCCAGTCGGGAGGACAGAAAGTTCAATGAGCAGTTCTTC. This codes for CASREDRKFNEQFF.

The chain links TRBV12-3 or TRBV12-4 to TRBJ1-4, with TRBD1 identical over 8 bases. Germline trimming cut 4 bases from V and 7 bases from J; bases unmatched to any gene: 2. The CDR3 has 13 amino acids. In DNA form, the CDR3 reads TGTGCCAGCAGTTCACAGGGGGGTGAAAAACTGTTTTTT. Translated: CASSSQGGEKLFF.

The chain's CDR3 is CASSGNRDRGYNSPLHF. The CDR3 DNA reads as TGCGCCAGCAGCGGGAACCGGGACAGGGGCTATAATTCACCCCTCCACTTT. The chain uses TRBV5-1 and TRBJ1-6; 10 bases are a match to TRBD1. The germline CDR1 and CDR2 sequences are SGHRS and YFSETQ. This CDR3 contains 17 residues. J was trimmed by 3 bases and V by 4 bases; bases with no gene match: 7.

V usage is TRBV11-2 and J usage is TRBJ1-1; no clear D. The germline V and J ends were trimmed by 1 base and 1 base, with 10 bases remaining between them. The CDR3 sequence is 15 residues long. Germline lookup yields CDR1 SGHAT and CDR2 FQNNGV. The CDR3 protein is CASSLVGTANTEAFF. The CDR3 DNA follows: TGTGCCAGCAGCTTAGTCGGTACAGCGAACACTGAAGCTTTCTTT.

This chain uses TRBV6-2 or TRBV6-3 with TRBJ2-7, with D hard to call. V was shortened by 1 base and J by 3 bases, with 7 bases between the two germline ends. The CDR3 sequence is 13 residues long. The germline V gene has CDR1 MNHEY and CDR2 SVGEGT. This CDR3 reads CASSYWANYEQYF. The CDR3 nucleotides read TGTGCCAGCAGTTACTGGGCAAACTACGAGCAGTACTTC.

The rearrangement uses TRBV5-6 and TRBJ2-1, with D unresolved. This CDR3 comprises 13 residues. V was clipped by 2 bases and J by 8 bases, with 11 bases between them. Germline CDR1 and CDR2: SGHDT and YYEEEE. CDR3 sequence reads: CASSLPRVYEQFF. The CDR3 nucleotides are TGTGCCAGCAGCTTACCTCGGGTCTATGAGCAGTTCTTC.

This sequence joins TRBV28 and TRBJ2-6; D remains ambiguous. Germline CDR1 reads MDHEN; CDR2 reads SYDVKM. The CDR3 is made up of 18 amino acids. V was trimmed by 6 bases and J by 0 bases, leaving 18 bases between them. The CDR3 region has the DNA TGTGCCAGCAGCCCCCTAGGCAGACCAAGCTCTGGGGCCAACGTCCTGACTTTC. This codes for CASSPLGRPSSGANVLTF.

V usage is TRBV10-3 and J usage is TRBJ2-5; 7 bases fit TRBD1. Trimming at V came to 8 bases and at J to 4 bases, leaving 10 bases not matched to a gene. The CDR3 spans 14 residues. Germline lookup yields CDR1 ENHRY and CDR2 SYGVKD. The CDR3 region has the DNA TGTGCCATCGGAAGAGACAGGGATGGAGAGACCCAGTACTTC. As protein: CAIGRDRDGETQYF.

This chain uses TRBV28 with TRBJ2-1; maybe TRBD1 (5 bases). Germline assignment: CDR1 MDHEN and CDR2 SYDVKM. The CDR3 covers 16 residues. The V gene lost 5 bases and the J gene lost 7 bases, with 21 bases spanning the gap. In DNA, the CDR3 is TGTGCCAGCAGTGCTTCAGGGTCCGGGCCAATAAATGAGCAGTTCTTC. This codes for CASSASGSGPINEQFF.

This sequence joins TRBV5-1 and TRBJ1-4; 9 nucleotides line up with TRBD1. The trim removed 4 bases at V and 5 bases at J, leaving 3 bases unmatched. The CDR3 extends over 14 amino acids. From germline, CDR1 is SGHRS and CDR2 YFSETQ. This CDR3 is CASSPGQGNEKLFF. The DNA for the CDR3 is TGCGCCAGCAGCCCGGGACAGGGAAATGAAAAACTGTTTTTT.

The chain uses TRBV5-6 and TRBJ1-4, with 7 bases aligning to TRBD1. The germline V gene has CDR1 SGHDT and CDR2 YYEEEE. The CDR3 runs 15 residues. The V and J ends lost 4 bases and 9 bases, in that order; junction bases with no gene match: 12. CDR3 amino acids: CASSHQTGPRKKLFF. The CDR3 coding sequence is TGTGCCAGCAGCCACCAGACAGGGCCTCGGAAAAAACTGTTTTTT.

The J gene is TRBJ1-4, the V gene TRBV4-1; 7 bases are shared with TRBD1. The CDR3 sequence is 15 residues long. Losses at the gene ends were 0 bases for V and 4 bases for J; bases not matched to a gene: 2. Germline V gene sequence: CDR1 MGHRA, CDR2 YSYEKL. Here the CDR3 reads CASSQETGRNEKLFF. For the CDR3, the DNA is TGCGCCAGCAGCCAAGAGACAGGGCGTAATGAAAAACTGTTTTTT.

CDR3 in DNA: TGTGCCAGCAGCCCTCATGATACGGGGTGGGGCTACACCTTC. Translating it yields CASSPHDTGWGYTF. The chain links TRBV3-1 (or the pseudogene TRBV3-2) to TRBJ1-2; D remains ambiguous. CDR3 length equals 14 residues. Germline V gene data show CDR1 as LGHDT and CDR2 as YNNKEL (reference sequence). V shed 4 bases and J shed 8 bases, with 17 bases lying between them.

This CDR3 reads CASSPNPRAGLGGVEQFF. CDR3 nucleotide sequence: TGTGCCAGCTCACCAAATCCCCGCGCGGGACTAGGAGGAGTTGAGCAGTTCTTC. The chain recombines TRBV18 with TRBJ2-1, with 8 bases identical to TRBD2. The CDR3 consists of 18 residues. Trimming at V came to 2 bases and at J to 9 bases, leaving 18 bases not matched to a gene. Germline CDR1 reads KGHSH; CDR2 reads LQKENI.

V is TRBV10-3 and J is TRBJ2-1; the match to TRBD1 covers 9 bases. The ends lost 3 bases at V and 4 bases at J; junction bases unmatched: 13. The CDR3 extends over 18 amino acids. Germline-derived CDR1 and CDR2 are ENHRY and SYGVKD. The DNA for the CDR3 is TGTGCCATCAGTGACCGGGACAGGGTTTTTCAATCTTACAATGAGCAGTTCTTC. Its translation is CAISDRDRVFQSYNEQFF.

The chain links TRBV6-4 to TRBJ2-6; D ambiguous. Trimming took off 2 bases at V and 0 bases at J, with 5 bases between the two ends. The length of the CDR3 is 15 residues. Germline CDR1 MRHNA, CDR2 SNTAGT. The DNA for the CDR3 is TGTGCCAGCAGTGACAGCTACTCTGGGGCCAACGTCCTGACTTTC. Protein product: CASSDSYSGANVLTF.

The chain links TRBV11-2 to TRBJ1-2; no definite D call. The CDR3 is made up of 13 amino acids. Per the germline V gene, CDR1 is SGHAT and CDR2 is FQNNGV. V lost 5 bases and J lost 4, with 11 bases in between. CDR3 in amino acids: CASSPGEGYGYTF. CDR3 nucleotide sequence: TGTGCCAGCAGCCCCGGGGAAGGCTATGGCTACACCTTC.

The rearrangement uses TRBV11-3 and TRBJ2-1, with D perhaps matching TRBD2 (6 bases). The V gene's germline CDR1 is SGHNT and CDR2 YENEEA. The CDR3 extends over 14 amino acids. V gave up 5 bases and J gave up 6 bases, with 14 bases separating them. CDR3 bases: TGTGCCAGCAGCAGCGGGTCTAATAGCAATGAGCAGTTCTTC. Translation gives CASSSGSNSNEQFF.

The chain carries TRBV28 and TRBJ1-3; D ambiguous. Germline V gene lookup returns CDR1 MDHEN and CDR2 SYDVKM. Trimming shortened V by 8 bases and J by 2 bases, and 16 bases separated the two germline ends. CDR3 length: 15 amino acids. CDR3 in DNA: TGTGCCAGCGGACTTGGACTGATTGCTGGAAACACCATATATTTT. Amino acid sequence: CASGLGLIAGNTIYF.

This chain joins TRBV18 and TRBJ1-6; 9 bases map to TRBD1. The V and J ends lost 4 bases and 6 bases, in that order; junction bases with no gene match: 1. Germline CDR1 and CDR2: KGHSH and LQKENI. The CDR3 is 14 amino acids. The CDR3 sequence is CASSQDRGNSPLHF. In DNA form, the CDR3 reads TGTGCCAGCTCACAGGACAGGGGTAATTCACCCCTCCACTTT.

This chain uses TRBV27 with TRBJ1-2, with unresolved D. The length of the CDR3 is 15 residues. CDR1 is MNHEY, CDR2 SMNVEV, per germline (reference sequence). Trimming took off 6 bases at V and 7 bases at J, with 21 bases between the two ends. CDR3 region: CASRPLAAAPGGYTF. The CDR3 bases are TGTGCCAGCAGACCCCTGGCGGCGGCCCCGGGTGGCTACACCTTC.